This entry describes one TCR beta chain. Its antigen is unknown. These data come from a study of T cells after yellow fever vaccination. CDR1 is MNHEY and CDR2 is SVGEGT in the germline V gene. The CDR3 spans 16 residues. Trimming removed 0 bases at V and 2 bases at J, with 12 bases between. It was through 5'RACE template switching that TCR cDNA was made, with a universal primer site and UMIs added. TCRdb re-derived calls from the 5' RACE reads in MiXCR, one entry per CDR3 protein. The table records 95,000 to 150,000 distinct CDR3 sequences, nearly 15% of them present only once. Overall study results and limits: Once the booster was given, most primary-vaccination clones reappeared, at about 97% for CD4 and over 85% for CD8. Clonotypes shared by both compartments, CD4 and CD8, made up a small share.

Sequenced material: CD8+ T cells sorted from PBMCs, taken 5 days after the yellow fever booster vaccination. This clonotype was sampled from a man between 18 and 29 years old who received the YFV17D yellow fever vaccine. The chain joins TRBV6-2 or TRBV6-3 to TRBJ2-3; tentative D call: TRBD2 (6 bases). CDR3 amino acids: CASSYSTRDFTDTQYF. The CDR3, as DNA: TGTGCCAGCAGTTACTCGACTCGGGACTTCACAGATACGCAGTATTTT.